This TCR beta chain was recorded in a study of vaccination effects on CD4 cells after COVID-19. After expansion with viral peptide pools in the ViraFEST assay, antigen-specific CD4+ T cells were sequenced. After roughly 10 days in culture, the CD4+ T cells were isolated. The person had PCR-confirmed SARS-CoV-2 infection between March and December 2020. It was on days 3 and 7 that half the medium was replaced with IL-2 medium. The CDR3 covers 13 residues. Germline values: CDR1 SGHNT, CDR2 YENEEA. The V gene lost 5 bases and the J gene lost 4 bases, with 9 bases spanning the gap. Here immunoSEQ multiplex PCR was the method, and the copy in TCRdb shows in-frame clones only, minus some. The profile covers under 80,000 clones, with 60% to 75% appearing a single time and 5% taken by the ten largest. Points on this clone: Its antigen is unidentified.

The sequence was obtained from a human donor who had a prior SARS-CoV-2 infection. The rearrangement links TRBV11-3 to TRBJ2-1; D is undetermined. The source material was CD4+ T cells from PBMCs cultured with HIV peptides, sampled before COVID-19 vaccination. Specified subset: HIV-1 Nef peptide pool negative control/reference culture. For the CDR3, the DNA is TGTGCCAGCAGCGCCGACACTTACAATGAGCAGTTCTTC. It yields the protein CASSADTYNEQFF.